The 14 T cell receptor beta chains in this list originate from one sample, sequenced in a study of blood T cell repertoires in COVID-19. The protocol was immunoSEQ multiplex PCR, while the TCRdb copy is restricted to in-frame clones and leaves out a portion. The sample comprises hundreds of thousands of clones, over 75% of which are singletons, and less than 10% rests with the top ten. Sequencing used peripheral blood. The origin of the receptors is a human donor in a cohort sampled during active COVID-19.

V is TRBV6-1 and J is TRBJ1-1; D is unclear. CDR3 length equals 13 residues. Germline V gene lookup returns CDR1 MNHNS and CDR2 SASEGT. Between the trimmed V and J ends, which lost 3 bases and 0 bases, there was a span of 5 bases. CDR3 residues: CASSDSLNTEAFF. The CDR3 nucleotides read TGTGCCAGCAGTGATTCCTTGAACACTGAAGCTTTCTTT.

Of note for this clone: The sample contains more than one DNA sequence encoding this CDR3. The V and J genes are TRBV12-3 or TRBV12-4 and TRBJ1-2; TRBD1 agrees at 9 bases. V shed 4 bases, J shed 8 bases, and the junction held 2 bases outside the gene matches. This CDR3 is built from 12 residues. The CDR3 region is CASSWDRVGYTF. The CDR3 DNA follows: TGTGCCAGCAGTTGGGACAGGGTGGGCTACACCTTC.

The chain combines TRBV11-2 with TRBJ2-7; 10 positions agree with TRBD1. Germline values: CDR1 SGHAT, CDR2 FQNNGV. The CDR3 consists of 15 residues. J was trimmed by 4 bases and V by 5 bases; bases with no gene match: 8. The CDR3 sequence is CASSPRQGAVYEQYF. Here the CDR3 DNA reads TGTGCCAGCAGCCCCCGACAGGGGGCGGTTTACGAGCAGTACTTC. Complete variable domain (other parts from reference TRBV11-2 and TRBJ2-7): EAGVAQSPRYKIIEKRQSVAFWCNPISGHATLYWYQQILGQGPKLLIQFQNNGVVDDSQLPKDRFSAERLKGVDSTLKIQPAKLEDSAVYLCASSPRQGAVYEQYFGPGTRLTVT.

The chain links TRBV20-1 to TRBJ2-1; 7 bases agree with TRBD2. This CDR3 contains 15 residues. The J segment lost 7 bases and the V segment lost 3 bases, leaving 12 bases of the junction unmatched. The germline gives CDR1 DFQATT, CDR2 SNEGSKA (reference sequence). CDR3 region: CSASFVWTSLNEQFF. As DNA, the CDR3 is TGCAGTGCTAGTTTTGTTTGGACTAGTCTGAATGAGCAGTTCTTC.

This chain links TRBV19 with TRBJ1-5, with D uncertain. Trimming took off 5 bases at V and 9 bases at J, with 14 bases between the two ends. The CDR3 extends over 13 amino acids. Germline V gene sequence: CDR1 LNHDA, CDR2 SQIVND (reference sequence). The CDR3 sequence is CASSPGMERPQHF. Written as DNA, the CDR3 is TGTGCCAGTAGTCCGGGGATGGAGAGGCCCCAGCATTTT.

This rearrangement joins TRBV6-6 to TRBJ1-4; 7 bases are shared with TRBD1. The CDR3 is 15 amino acids. V was pared by 2 bases and J by 8 bases, with 8 bases of the junction left unmatched. Germline CDR1 MNHNY, CDR2 SVGAGI (reference sequence). DNA for the CDR3: TGTGCCAGCAGTTACGACAGGGACTTGGGCGAAAAACTGTTTTTT. The encoded protein is CASSYDRDLGEKLFF.

This chain links TRBV23-1 with TRBJ2-5, with 11 bases aligning to TRBD2. TRBV23-1 is reported as an ORF; its role is uncertain. The CDR3 is 14 residues long. After removal of 0 bases from V and 7 bases from J, the junction contained 1 base not matched to a gene. The CDR3: CASSQSGTSGTQYF. CDR3 coding DNA: TGCGCCAGCAGTCAATCCGGGACTAGCGGGACCCAGTACTTC.

The rearrangement uses TRBV2 and TRBJ1-2; 8 bases are a match to TRBD1. V gave up 6 bases and J gave up 7 bases; unmatched junction bases: 7. CDR3 length: 13 residues. Germline CDR1 is SNHLY and CDR2 is FYNNEI. The CDR3 DNA is TGTGCCAGCAGGTCAGGGGGCTTAGGTGGCTACACCTTC. This codes for CASRSGGLGGYTF.

The chain combines TRBV10-3 with TRBJ1-6; 7 bases are shared with TRBD1. The CDR3 extends over 15 amino acids. Losses at the gene ends were 7 bases for V and 5 bases for J; bases not matched to a gene: 8. The germline V gene has CDR1 ENHRY and CDR2 SYGVKD. CDR3 sequence (DNA): TGTGCCATCAAGGGACGGGACAGCAATAATTCACCCCTCCACTTT. Its translation is CAIKGRDSNNSPLHF.

V gene TRBV6-2 or TRBV6-3 combines with J gene TRBJ2-7; 10 bases fit TRBD2. This CDR3 is 15 amino acids long. The ends lost 5 bases at V and 4 bases at J; junction bases unmatched: 8. Germline V gives CDR1 MNHEY, CDR2 SVGEGT. This CDR3 is CASSLLASGGYEQYF. The CDR3 DNA is TGTGCCAGCAGTCTACTGGCTAGCGGGGGATACGAGCAGTACTTC.

This chain joins TRBV19 and TRBJ2-7, with D perhaps TRBD1 (6 bases). CDR1 is LNHDA and CDR2 is SQIVND in the germline V gene (reference sequence). The length of the CDR3 is 14 residues. Trimming removed 5 bases at V and 2 bases at J, with 13 bases between. In DNA form, the CDR3 reads TGTGCCAGTAGTTCTGGGACATATCCCTACGAGCAGTACTTC. Its protein product is CASSSGTYPYEQYF. Together with reference TRBV19 and TRBJ2-7, the CDR3 gives the full variable domain: DGGITQSPKYLFRKEGQNVTLSCEQNLNHDAMYWYRQDPGQGLRLIYYSQIVNDFQKGDIAEGYSVSREKKESFPLTVTSAQKNPTAFYLCASSSGTYPYEQYFGPGTRLTVT.

This CDR3 reads CATSSGTSGRSETQYF. Written as DNA, the CDR3 is TGTGCCACCAGCAGCGGGACTAGCGGGAGATCAGAGACCCAGTACTTC. This rearrangement joins TRBV15 to TRBJ2-5, with 14 nucleotides matching TRBD2. The CDR3 loop spans 16 amino acids. V shed 3 bases, J shed 4 bases, and the junction held 4 bases outside the gene matches. Per germline, CDR1 LNHNV and CDR2 YYDKDF (reference sequence).

The J gene is TRBJ1-5, the V gene TRBV7-8, with TRBD1 as a possible D gene (5 bases). The CDR3 spans 17 residues. CDR1 SGHVS and CDR2 FQNEAQ come from the germline V gene. V lost 1 base to trimming and J lost 4 bases, with 17 bases between them. The CDR3 here is CASSLGGVILRNQPQHF. The CDR3 nucleotides read TGTGCCAGCAGCTTAGGGGGCGTAATACTTCGAAATCAGCCCCAGCATTTT.

Notes on this clone: Other DNA sequences in this sample translate to the same CDR3. V usage is TRBV27 and J usage is TRBJ2-3; 10 bases are a match to TRBD2. After removal of 8 bases from V and 3 bases from J, the junction contained 11 bases not matched to a gene. Germline loops: CDR1 MNHEY, CDR2 SMNVEV (reference sequence). The CDR3 is 16 amino acids. DNA for the CDR3: TGTGCCAGCCAACCGGGACTAGCGATAGCTACAGATACGCAGTATTTT. It translates to CASQPGLAIATDTQYF.